A single sample gave rise to the 2 T cell receptor beta chains below, sequenced in a study of cytotoxic CD8 clonotypes in ibrutinib-treated CLL. Clones were sequenced by immunoSEQ multiplex PCR, and TCRdb holds only the in-frame ones, with some missing. This table holds roughly 130,000 clones, less than 95% found once. Specimen: PBMCs, collected after 12 months of ibrutinib treatment. These receptors were collected from a human donor with chronic lymphocytic leukemia.

Only a few counts were recorded for this clone. This CDR3 is CASSELPGVANYGYTF. The CDR3 coding sequence is TGTGCCAGCAGTGAATTACCAGGGGTGGCTAACTATGGCTACACCTTC. This sequence joins TRBV6-1 and TRBJ1-2, with D tentatively TRBD1 (6 bases). With 2 bases removed from V and 0 bases from J, the gap between germline ends came to 13 bases. Germline V CDR1 and CDR2: MNHNS, SASEGT. The CDR3 is made up of 16 amino acids.

J is TRBJ2-7 and V is TRBV4-3; 7 nucleotides line up with TRBD1. The trim removed 0 bases at V and 4 bases at J, leaving 3 bases unmatched. The CDR3 consists of 14 residues. The germline V gene has CDR1 LGHNA and CDR2 YSLEER. This CDR3 reads CASSQDVQGYEQYF. The CDR3 bases are TGCGCCAGCAGCCAAGATGTACAGGGGTACGAGCAGTACTTC.